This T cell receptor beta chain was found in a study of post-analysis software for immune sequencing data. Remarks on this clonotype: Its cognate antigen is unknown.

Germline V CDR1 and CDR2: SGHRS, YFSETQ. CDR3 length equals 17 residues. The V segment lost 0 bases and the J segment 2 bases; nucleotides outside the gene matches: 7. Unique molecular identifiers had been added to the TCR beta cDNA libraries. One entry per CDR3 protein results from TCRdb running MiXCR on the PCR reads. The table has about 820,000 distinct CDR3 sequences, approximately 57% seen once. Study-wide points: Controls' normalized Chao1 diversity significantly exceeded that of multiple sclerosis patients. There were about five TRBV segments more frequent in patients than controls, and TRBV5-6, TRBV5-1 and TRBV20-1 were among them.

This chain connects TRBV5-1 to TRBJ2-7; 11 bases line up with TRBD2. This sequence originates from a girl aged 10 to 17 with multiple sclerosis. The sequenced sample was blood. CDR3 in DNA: TGCGCCAGCAGCTTGGTGGCTAGCGGGAGGTACACCTACGAGCAGTACTTC. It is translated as CASSLVASGRYTYEQYF.